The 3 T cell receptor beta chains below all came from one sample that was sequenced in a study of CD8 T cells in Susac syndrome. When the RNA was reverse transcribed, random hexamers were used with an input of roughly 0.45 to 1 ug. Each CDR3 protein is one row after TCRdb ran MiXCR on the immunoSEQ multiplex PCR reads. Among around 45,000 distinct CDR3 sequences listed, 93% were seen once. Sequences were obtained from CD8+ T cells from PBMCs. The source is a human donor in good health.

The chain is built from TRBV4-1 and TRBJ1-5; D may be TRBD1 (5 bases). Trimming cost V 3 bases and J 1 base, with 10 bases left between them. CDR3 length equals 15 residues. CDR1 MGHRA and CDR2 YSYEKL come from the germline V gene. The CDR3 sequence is CASSHYGTSNQPQHF. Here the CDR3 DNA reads TGCGCCAGCAGCCATTATGGGACGAGCAATCAGCCCCAGCATTTT.

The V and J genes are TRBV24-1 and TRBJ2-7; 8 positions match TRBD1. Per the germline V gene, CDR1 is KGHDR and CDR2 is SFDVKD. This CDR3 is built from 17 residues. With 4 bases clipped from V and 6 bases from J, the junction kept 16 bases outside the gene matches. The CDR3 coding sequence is TGTGCCACCAGTGACCCAAGACAGGGGACCCCTCCAGGCGAGCAGTACTTC. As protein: CATSDPRQGTPPGEQYF.

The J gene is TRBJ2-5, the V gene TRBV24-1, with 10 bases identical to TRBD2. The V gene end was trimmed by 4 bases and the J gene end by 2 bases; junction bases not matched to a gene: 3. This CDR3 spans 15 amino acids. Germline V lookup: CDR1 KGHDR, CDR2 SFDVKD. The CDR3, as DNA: TGTGCCACCAGTGACCCGACTAGCGGGCAAGAGACCCAGTACTTC. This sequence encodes CATSDPTSGQETQYF.